This T cell receptor beta chain was sequenced in a study of cytomegalovirus exposure and HLA in healthy donors. In regard to this clone: Its antigen is as yet unknown.

Broader study findings: Roughly uniform depth of sequencing across donors was assumed in presence/absence analyses.

The PCR contained 60 Vbeta and 13 Jbeta primers. Assay used: immunoSEQ multiplex PCR; TCRdb lists only in-frame clones, some missing. The sample gives fewer than 250,000 clones, about four fifths of which show up once; about 1% is in the top ten. This CDR3 is 15 amino acids long. CDR1 is SGHTA and CDR2 is FQGTGA in the germline V gene. With V trimmed by 5 bases and J by 2 bases, 4 bases remained unmatched. This clonotype originated in a woman aged 35 to 49 in good health and CMV-seronegative. V and J are TRBV7-3 and TRBJ2-4, with 9 positions matching TRBD2. The sample consisted of PBMCs. The CDR3 region is CASSLAGNPKNIQYF. CDR3 coding DNA: TGTGCCAGCAGCCTAGCGGGAAATCCCAAAAACATTCAGTACTTC.